This T cell receptor (beta chain) came from a study of control samples from healthy donors and cancer patients. Libraries were prepared by immunoSEQ multiplex PCR; TCRdb keeps only in-frame clonotypes and omits some of them. The table lists fewer than 90,000 clones, over 75% of them singletons, with roughly 20% in the top ten. The germline V gene has CDR1 SGHDN and CDR2 FVKESK. J gave up 1 base and V 4 bases, and 4 bases lay outside the gene matches. This CDR3 region has 16 residues. The source of this sequence is a man aged 50 to 59 in good health. The V gene is TRBV14, the J gene TRBJ2-1; 10 bases are shared with TRBD1. The sequenced sample was blood. CDR3 sequence: CASSRGGQGSYNEQFF. CDR3 DNA: TGTGCCAGCAGCCGAGGGGGACAGGGGTCCTACAATGAGCAGTTCTTC. Full variable domain (missing parts from reference TRBV14 and TRBJ2-1): EAGVTQFPSHSVIEKGQTVTLRCDPISGHDNLYWYRRVMGKEIKFLLHFVKESKQDESGMPNNRFLAERTGGTYSTLKVQPAELEDSGVYFCASSRGGQGSYNEQFFGPGTRLTVL.